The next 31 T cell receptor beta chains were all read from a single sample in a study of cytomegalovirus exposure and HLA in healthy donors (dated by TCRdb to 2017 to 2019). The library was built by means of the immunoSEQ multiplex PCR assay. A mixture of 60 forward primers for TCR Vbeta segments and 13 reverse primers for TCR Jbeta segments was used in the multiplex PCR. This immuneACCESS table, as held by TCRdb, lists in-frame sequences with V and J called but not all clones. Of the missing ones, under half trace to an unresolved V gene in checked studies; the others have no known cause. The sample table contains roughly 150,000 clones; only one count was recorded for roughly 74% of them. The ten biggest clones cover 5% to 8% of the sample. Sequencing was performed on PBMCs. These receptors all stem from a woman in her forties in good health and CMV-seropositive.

The CDR3 protein is CSVRAETYEQYF. In DNA, the CDR3 is TGCAGCGTTCGCGCGGAGACCTACGAGCAGTACTTC. The rearrangement joins TRBV29-1 to TRBJ2-7; D unclear. The germline V gene encodes CDR1 SQVTM and CDR2 ANQGSEA. This CDR3 spans 12 amino acids. V lost 5 bases, J lost 2 bases, and 10 bases lay in between.

Here the CDR3 reads CASSLEGANEQFF. The CDR3 DNA follows: TGTGCCAGCAGCCTTGAGGGGGCCAATGAGCAGTTCTTC. The rearrangement uses TRBV2 and TRBJ2-1, with 7 bases that match TRBD1. This CDR3 spans 13 amino acids. The trim removed 6 bases at V and 6 bases at J, leaving 5 bases unmatched. Germline V lookup: CDR1 SNHLY, CDR2 FYNNEI.

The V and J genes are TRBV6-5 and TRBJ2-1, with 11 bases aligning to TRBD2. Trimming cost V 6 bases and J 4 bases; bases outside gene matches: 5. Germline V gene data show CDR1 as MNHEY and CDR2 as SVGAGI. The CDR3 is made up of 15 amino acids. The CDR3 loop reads CASSIGTSGYNEQFF. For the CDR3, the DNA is TGTGCCAGCAGCATTGGGACTAGCGGATACAATGAGCAGTTCTTC.

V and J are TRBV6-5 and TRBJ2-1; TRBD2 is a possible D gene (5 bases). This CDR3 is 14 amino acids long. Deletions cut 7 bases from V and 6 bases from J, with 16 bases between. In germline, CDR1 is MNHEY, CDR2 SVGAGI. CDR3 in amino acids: CASTGSGPLNEQFF. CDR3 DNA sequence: TGTGCCAGCACCGGAAGCGGCCCCCTCAATGAGCAGTTCTTC.

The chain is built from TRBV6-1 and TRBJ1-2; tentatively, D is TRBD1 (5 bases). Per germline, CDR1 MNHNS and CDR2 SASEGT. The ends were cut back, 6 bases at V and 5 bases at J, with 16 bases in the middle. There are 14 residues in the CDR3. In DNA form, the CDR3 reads TGTGCCAGCAGACCCAGGGAAGGGCGATATGGCTACACCTTC. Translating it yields CASRPREGRYGYTF.

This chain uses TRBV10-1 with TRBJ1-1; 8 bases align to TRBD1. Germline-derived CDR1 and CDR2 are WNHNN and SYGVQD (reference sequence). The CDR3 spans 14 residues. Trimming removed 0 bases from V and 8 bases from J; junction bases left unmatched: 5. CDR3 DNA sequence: TGCGCCAGCAGTGAGTCTACCAGGGGGCGGGAAGCTTTCTTT. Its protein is CASSESTRGREAFF.

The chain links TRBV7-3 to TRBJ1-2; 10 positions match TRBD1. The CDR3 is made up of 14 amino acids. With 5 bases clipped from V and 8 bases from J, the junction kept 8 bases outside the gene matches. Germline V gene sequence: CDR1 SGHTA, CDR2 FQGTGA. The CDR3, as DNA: TGTGCCAGCAGCCCAGGGACAGGGGTGGCGGGCTACACCTTC. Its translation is CASSPGTGVAGYTF.

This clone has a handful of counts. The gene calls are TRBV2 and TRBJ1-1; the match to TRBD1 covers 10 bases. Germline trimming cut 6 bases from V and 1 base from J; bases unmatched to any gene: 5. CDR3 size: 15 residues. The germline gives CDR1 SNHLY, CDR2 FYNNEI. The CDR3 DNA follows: TGTGCCAGCAGCGCGGGACAGGGGAGGAACACTGAAGCTTTCTTT. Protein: CASSAGQGRNTEAFF.

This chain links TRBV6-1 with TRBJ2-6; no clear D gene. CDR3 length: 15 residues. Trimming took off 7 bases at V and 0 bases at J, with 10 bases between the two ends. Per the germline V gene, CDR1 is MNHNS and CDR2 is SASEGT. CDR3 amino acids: CASKADNSGANVLTF. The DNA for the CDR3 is TGTGCCAGCAAGGCAGACAACTCTGGGGCCAACGTCCTGACTTTC.

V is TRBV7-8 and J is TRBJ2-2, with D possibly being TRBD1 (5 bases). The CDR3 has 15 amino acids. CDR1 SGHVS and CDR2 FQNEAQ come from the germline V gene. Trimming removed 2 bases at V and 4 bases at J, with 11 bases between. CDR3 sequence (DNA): TGTGCCAGCAGCTTAATCAGGGTGGGCACCGGGGAGCTGTTTTTT. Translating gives CASSLIRVGTGELFF. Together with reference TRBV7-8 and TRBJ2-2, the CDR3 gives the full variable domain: GAGVSQSPRYKVAKRGQDVALRCDPISGHVSLFWYQQALGQGPEFLTYFQNEAQLDKSGLPSDRFFAERPEGSVSTLKIQRTQQEDSAVYLCASSLIRVGTGELFFGEGSRLTVL.

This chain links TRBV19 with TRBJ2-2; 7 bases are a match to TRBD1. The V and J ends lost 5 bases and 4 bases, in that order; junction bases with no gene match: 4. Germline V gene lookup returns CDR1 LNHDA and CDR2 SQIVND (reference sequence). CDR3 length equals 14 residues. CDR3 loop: CASSGWDSTGELFF. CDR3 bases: TGTGCCAGTAGTGGGTGGGACAGCACCGGGGAGCTGTTTTTT.

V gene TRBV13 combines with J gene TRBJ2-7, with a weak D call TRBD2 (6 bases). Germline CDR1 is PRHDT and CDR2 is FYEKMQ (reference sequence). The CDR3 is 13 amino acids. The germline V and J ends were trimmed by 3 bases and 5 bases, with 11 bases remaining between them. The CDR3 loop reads CASSFGREDEQYF. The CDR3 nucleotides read TGTGCCAGCAGCTTCGGCAGGGAGGACGAGCAGTACTTC.

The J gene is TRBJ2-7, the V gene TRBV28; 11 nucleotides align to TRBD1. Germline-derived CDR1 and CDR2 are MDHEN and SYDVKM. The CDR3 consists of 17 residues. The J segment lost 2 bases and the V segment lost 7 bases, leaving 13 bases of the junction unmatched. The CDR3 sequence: CASKSFGMGQGAYEQYF. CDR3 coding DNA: TGTGCCAGCAAGTCCTTCGGGATGGGACAGGGGGCCTACGAGCAGTACTTC.

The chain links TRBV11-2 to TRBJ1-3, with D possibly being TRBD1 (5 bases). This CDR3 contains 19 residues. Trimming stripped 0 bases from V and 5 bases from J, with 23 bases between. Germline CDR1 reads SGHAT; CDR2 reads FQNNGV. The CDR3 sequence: CASSLDVTSAGRVRNTIYF. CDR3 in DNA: TGTGCCAGCAGCTTAGATGTAACCTCTGCTGGCAGGGTCAGAAACACCATATATTTT.

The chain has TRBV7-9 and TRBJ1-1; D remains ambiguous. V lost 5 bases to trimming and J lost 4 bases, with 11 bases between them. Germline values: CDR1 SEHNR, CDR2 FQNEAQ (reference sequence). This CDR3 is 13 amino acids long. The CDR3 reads CASSRGLGTEAFF. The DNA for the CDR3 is TGTGCCAGCAGCCGAGGGCTGGGCACTGAAGCTTTCTTT.

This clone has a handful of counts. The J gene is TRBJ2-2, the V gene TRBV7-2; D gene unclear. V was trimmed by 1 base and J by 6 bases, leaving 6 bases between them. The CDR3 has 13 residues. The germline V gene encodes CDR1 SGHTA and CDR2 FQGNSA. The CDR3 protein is CASSLGRAGELFF. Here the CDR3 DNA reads TGTGCCAGCAGCTTAGGCCGGGCCGGGGAGCTGTTTTTT.

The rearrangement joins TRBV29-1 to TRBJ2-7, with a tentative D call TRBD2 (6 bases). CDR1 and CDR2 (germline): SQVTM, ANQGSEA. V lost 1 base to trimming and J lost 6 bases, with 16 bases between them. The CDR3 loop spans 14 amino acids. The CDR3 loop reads CSVEGGSGSTEQYF. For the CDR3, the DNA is TGCAGCGTTGAAGGGGGTAGCGGCAGCACCGAGCAGTACTTC.

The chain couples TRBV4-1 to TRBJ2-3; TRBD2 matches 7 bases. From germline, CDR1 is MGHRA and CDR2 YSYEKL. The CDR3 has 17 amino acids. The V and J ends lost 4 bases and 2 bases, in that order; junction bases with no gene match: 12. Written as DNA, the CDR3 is TGCGCCAGCAGCCCTGGCGGCACTAGCGCGTCCACAGATACGCAGTATTTT. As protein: CASSPGGTSASTDTQYF.

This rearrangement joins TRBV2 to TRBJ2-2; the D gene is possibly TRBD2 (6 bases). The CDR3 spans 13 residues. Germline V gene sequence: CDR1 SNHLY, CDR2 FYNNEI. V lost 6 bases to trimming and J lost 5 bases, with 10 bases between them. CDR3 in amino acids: CASSPRGTGELFF. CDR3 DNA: TGTGCCAGCAGCCCTCGGGGGACCGGGGAGCTGTTTTTT.

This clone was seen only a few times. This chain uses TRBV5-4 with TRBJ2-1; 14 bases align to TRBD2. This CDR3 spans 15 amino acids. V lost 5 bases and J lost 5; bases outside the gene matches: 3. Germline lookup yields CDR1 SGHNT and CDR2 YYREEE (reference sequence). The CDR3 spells CASRAGLAGDNEQFF. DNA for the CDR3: TGTGCCAGCAGGGCGGGACTAGCGGGGGACAATGAGCAGTTCTTC.

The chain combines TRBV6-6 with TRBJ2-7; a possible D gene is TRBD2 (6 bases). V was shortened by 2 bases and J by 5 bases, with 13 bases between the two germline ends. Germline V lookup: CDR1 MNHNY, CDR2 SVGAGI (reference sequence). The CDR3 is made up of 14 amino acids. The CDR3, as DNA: TGTGCCAGCAGTTACAGGCGGGGTCCTCACGAGCAGTACTTC. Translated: CASSYRRGPHEQYF.

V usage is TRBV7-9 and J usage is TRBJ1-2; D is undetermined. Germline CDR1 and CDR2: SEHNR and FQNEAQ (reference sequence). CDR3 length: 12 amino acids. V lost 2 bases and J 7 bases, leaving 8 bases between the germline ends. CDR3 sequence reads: CASSLNSFGYTF. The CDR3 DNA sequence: TGTGCCAGCAGCTTAAACAGCTTTGGCTACACCTTC.

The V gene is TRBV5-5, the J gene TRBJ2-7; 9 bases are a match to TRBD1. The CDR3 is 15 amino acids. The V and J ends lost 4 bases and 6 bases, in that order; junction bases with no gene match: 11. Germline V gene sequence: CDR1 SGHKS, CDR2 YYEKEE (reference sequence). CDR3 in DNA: TGTGCCAGCAGCCTAAGGGACAGGGTCCCCTTCGAGCAGTACTTC. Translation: CASSLRDRVPFEQYF.

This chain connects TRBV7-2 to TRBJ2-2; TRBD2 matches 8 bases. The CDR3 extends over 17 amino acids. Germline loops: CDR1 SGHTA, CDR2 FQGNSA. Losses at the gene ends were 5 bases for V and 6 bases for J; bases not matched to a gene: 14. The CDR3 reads CASSQRGGSGIPGELFF. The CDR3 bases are TGTGCCAGCAGCCAAAGGGGGGGTAGCGGGATTCCCGGGGAGCTGTTTTTT.

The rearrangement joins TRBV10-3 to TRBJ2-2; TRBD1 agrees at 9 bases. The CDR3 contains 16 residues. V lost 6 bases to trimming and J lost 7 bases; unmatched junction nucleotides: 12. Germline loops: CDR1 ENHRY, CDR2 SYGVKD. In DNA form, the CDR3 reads TGTGCCATCAGCCTCGCGGGACAGGGTGGCAGCGGGGAGCTGTTTTTT. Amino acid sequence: CAISLAGQGGSGELFF.

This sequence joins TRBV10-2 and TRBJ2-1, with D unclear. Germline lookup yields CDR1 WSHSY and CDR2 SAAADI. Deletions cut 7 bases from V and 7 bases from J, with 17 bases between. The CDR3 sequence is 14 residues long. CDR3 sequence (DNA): TGCGCCAGCATCCCCCTTTCTGGAGAAAATGAGCAGTTCTTC. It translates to CASIPLSGENEQFF.

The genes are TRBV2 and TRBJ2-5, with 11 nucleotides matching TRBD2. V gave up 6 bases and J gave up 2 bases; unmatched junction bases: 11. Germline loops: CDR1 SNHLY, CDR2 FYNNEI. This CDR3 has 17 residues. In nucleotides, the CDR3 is TGTGCCAGCAGCCTAAACGTAGCGGGAGGGCCGCAAGAGACCCAGTACTTC. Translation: CASSLNVAGGPQETQYF.

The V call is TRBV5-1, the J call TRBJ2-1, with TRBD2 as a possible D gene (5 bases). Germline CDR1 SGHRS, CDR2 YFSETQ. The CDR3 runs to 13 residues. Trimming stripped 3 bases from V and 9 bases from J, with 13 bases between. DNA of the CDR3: TGCGCCAGCAGCTCCGGGATCTTTCTTGAGCAGTTCTTC. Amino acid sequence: CASSSGIFLEQFF. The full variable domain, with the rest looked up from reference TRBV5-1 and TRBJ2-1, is KAGVTQTPRYLIKTRGQQVTLSCSPISGHRSVSWYQQTPGQGLQFLFEYFSETQRNKGNFPGRFSGRQFSNSRSEMNVSTLELGDSALYLCASSSGIFLEQFFGPGTRLTVL.

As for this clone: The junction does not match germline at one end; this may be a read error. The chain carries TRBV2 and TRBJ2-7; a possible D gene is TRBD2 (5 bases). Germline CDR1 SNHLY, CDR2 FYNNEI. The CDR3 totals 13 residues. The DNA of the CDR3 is TGTGCCAGCAGGGAAGTGCGGGCGTACGAGCAGTACTTC. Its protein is CASREVRAYEQYF.

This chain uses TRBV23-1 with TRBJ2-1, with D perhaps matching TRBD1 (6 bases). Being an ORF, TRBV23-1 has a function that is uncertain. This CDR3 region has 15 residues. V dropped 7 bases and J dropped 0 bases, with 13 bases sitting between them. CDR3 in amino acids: CASTPRDTSYNEQFF. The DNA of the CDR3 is TGCGCCAGCACCCCCCGGGACACCTCCTACAATGAGCAGTTCTTC.

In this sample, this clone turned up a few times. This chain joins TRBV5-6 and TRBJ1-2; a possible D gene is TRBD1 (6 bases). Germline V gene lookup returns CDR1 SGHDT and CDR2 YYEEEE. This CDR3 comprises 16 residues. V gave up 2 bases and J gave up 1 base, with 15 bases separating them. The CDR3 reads CASSFIGGHSNYGYTF. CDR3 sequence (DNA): TGTGCCAGCAGCTTTATAGGGGGTCACAGTAACTATGGCTACACCTTC.